One sample yielded the 32 T cell receptor beta chains listed below, sequenced in a study of T-cell reconstitution after alpha-beta-depleted transplantation in children. Preparation of the TCRbeta library was carried out with unique molecular identifiers. From the PCR reads, TCRdb called clonotypes with MiXCR, one entry per CDR3 protein. Here the sample spans about 140,000 distinct CDR3 sequences, more than 8% being singletons. This sample comprised PBMCs, mostly from graft donor cells, obtained 180 days after TCRalphabeta/CD19-depleted stem cell transplant. The receptors shown here come from a female patient aged 2-9 years who had a stem cell transplant for congenital amegakaryocytic thrombocytopenia, so the T cells may come from the graft donor.

Many counts were recorded for this clonotype. This chain connects TRBV7-9 to TRBJ2-7; D remains unclear. The CDR3 length is 15 residues. Looked up from germline, CDR1 is SEHNR and CDR2 is FQNEAQ (reference sequence). The V end was cut by 1 base, the J end by 1 base, with 11 bases between. CDR3 protein: CASSLVSGKSYEQYF. CDR3 nucleotide sequence: TGTGCCAGCAGCTTAGTGTCAGGAAAATCCTACGAGCAGTACTTC.

This clonotype has more than one count but fewer than ten. CDR3 in DNA: TGTGCCATCAGTCGGCCCTCCGATACGCAGTATTTT. Amino acid sequence: CAISRPSDTQYF. The gene calls are TRBV10-3 and TRBJ2-3, with D hard to call. CDR1 ENHRY and CDR2 SYGVKD come from the germline V gene. The V end was cut by 5 bases, the J end by 6 bases, with 9 bases between. The CDR3 is 12 residues long.

At least ten counts were recorded for this clonotype. The V and J genes are TRBV12-3 or TRBV12-4 and TRBJ1-4; perhaps TRBD1 as D (6 bases). The CDR3 consists of 14 residues. Trimming removed 6 bases at V and 4 bases at J, with 12 bases between. CDR3 residues: CASRSGQNNEKLFF. CDR3 sequence (DNA): TGTGCCAGCAGATCGGGACAAAATAATGAAAAACTGTTTTTT.

This clonotype was recorded many times. V is TRBV12-3 or TRBV12-4 and J is TRBJ2-5; 8 bases map to TRBD1. The CDR3 totals 14 residues. V lost 2 bases and J lost 5; bases outside the gene matches: 4. CDR3 nucleotide sequence: TGTGCCAGCAGTTTATCAGGGGGCTGGGAGACCCAGTACTTC. Translation: CASSLSGGWETQYF.

This clonotype was observed at least ten times. CDR3 sequence reads: CASSPSTGPNEKLFF. CDR3 sequence (DNA): TGTGCCAGCAGTCCGTCGACAGGCCCTAATGAAAAACTGTTTTTT. The chain joins TRBV28 to TRBJ1-4; D might be TRBD1 (6 bases). The V gene lost 5 bases and the J gene lost 3 bases, with 13 bases spanning the gap. Germline CDR1 is MDHEN and CDR2 is SYDVKM. This CDR3 spans 15 amino acids.

This clonotype was seen repeatedly, ten times or more. The chain uses TRBV20-1 and TRBJ1-1; D unresolved. Per the germline V gene, CDR1 is DFQATT and CDR2 is SNEGSKA (reference sequence). The CDR3 loop spans 16 amino acids. V dropped 0 bases and J dropped 0 bases, with 14 bases sitting between them. The CDR3 DNA reads TGCAGTGCTAGAGATCGTGGCAGGACCATGAACACTGAAGCTTTCTTT. Translation: CSARDRGRTMNTEAFF.

This clonotype has more than one count but fewer than ten. The chain has TRBV11-2 and TRBJ2-3, with 7 bases lining up with TRBD2. The V gene's germline CDR1 is SGHAT and CDR2 FQNNGV. This CDR3 comprises 15 residues. V dropped 5 bases and J dropped 5; count of bases not matched to a gene: 10. CDR3 in DNA: TGTGCCAGCAGCCGACGGTTAGCGGGTGGAGATACGCAGTATTTT. It encodes CASSRRLAGGDTQYF.

This clonotype was seen at least ten times. This rearrangement joins TRBV7-6 to TRBJ2-7; 9 positions match TRBD2. This CDR3 has 14 amino acids. V lost 2 bases to trimming and J lost 6 bases; unmatched junction nucleotides: 5. Germline V gene data show CDR1 as SGHVS and CDR2 as FNYEAQ. CDR3 coding DNA: TGTGCCAGCAGCTTATTAGCGGGAGATGGCGAGCAGTACTTC. It encodes CASSLLAGDGEQYF.

This clonotype was recorded a few times. This chain links TRBV20-1 with TRBJ1-1; TRBD1 matches 12 bases. Per the germline V gene, CDR1 is DFQATT and CDR2 is SNEGSKA (reference sequence). The CDR3 sequence is 15 residues long. Trimming took 1 base from V and 9 from J; bases not matched to a gene: 9. CDR3 region: CSARVGTGGGSQAFF. The CDR3 bases are TGCAGTGCTAGAGTAGGGACAGGGGGCGGATCCCAAGCTTTCTTT.

This clonotype was observed at least ten times. This chain links TRBV20-1 with TRBJ2-7, with D unresolved. The CDR3 loop spans 13 amino acids. Germline CDR1 reads DFQATT; CDR2 reads SNEGSKA (reference sequence). The V end lost 0 bases, the J end lost 7 bases, and 13 bases lay between the germline ends. The DNA of the CDR3 is TGCAGTGCTAGAGATCCCTCCCAGGAGGAGCAGTACTTC. Translating gives CSARDPSQEEQYF.

This clonotype was found a few times. V is TRBV5-6 and J is TRBJ2-2; D remains ambiguous. The CDR3 extends over 17 amino acids. Trimming stripped 0 bases from V and 2 bases from J, with 14 bases between. Germline CDR1 reads SGHDT; CDR2 reads YYEEEE. CDR3: CASSLATTPFNTGELFF. CDR3 DNA sequence: TGTGCCAGCAGCTTGGCCACAACTCCCTTTAACACCGGGGAGCTGTTTTTT.

This clonotype is a singleton in its sample. The chain recombines TRBV6-1 with TRBJ1-2; 8 bases agree with TRBD1. From germline, CDR1 is MNHNS and CDR2 SASEGT. This CDR3 has 14 amino acids. J gave up 4 bases and V 7 bases, and 8 bases lay outside the gene matches. The CDR3 here is CASTLTGEGYGYTF. DNA of the CDR3: TGTGCCAGCACCTTGACAGGGGAGGGCTATGGCTACACCTTC.

In this sample, this clonotype turned up a few times. The rearrangement uses TRBV20-1 and TRBJ1-5; TRBD1 agrees at 9 bases. Germline V gene data show CDR1 as DFQATT and CDR2 as SNEGSKA (reference sequence). J was trimmed by 1 base and V by 4 bases; bases with no gene match: 11. This CDR3 spans 17 amino acids. CDR3 nucleotide sequence: TGCAGTGCTACCCGCGGGACAGGGTTAATGAGCAATCAGCCCCAGCATTTT. Amino acids: CSATRGTGLMSNQPQHF.

At least ten counts were recorded for this clonotype. The chain couples TRBV28 to TRBJ2-7; 10 bases line up with TRBD2. Germline loops: CDR1 MDHEN, CDR2 SYDVKM. The CDR3 has 14 amino acids. Unmatched junction bases numbered 7, after V lost 8 bases and J lost 3 bases. The CDR3: CASRRLAGVYEQYF. CDR3 coding DNA: TGTGCCAGCCGAAGACTAGCGGGCGTCTACGAGCAGTACTTC.

This clonotype was observed a handful of times. The chain recombines TRBV2 with TRBJ2-2; perhaps TRBD1 as D (6 bases). Germline CDR1 SNHLY, CDR2 FYNNEI. CDR3 length: 14 residues. V lost 9 bases, J lost 5 bases, and 16 bases lay in between. In DNA, the CDR3 is TGTGCCAGTACCAACAGGGAAGGTACCGGGGAGCTGTTTTTT. This translates into CASTNREGTGELFF.

The table lists this clonotype with many counts. DNA of the CDR3: TGCGCCAGCAGCGTCGGGACTAAGCAGTTCTTC. Amino acids: CASSVGTKQFF. The chain combines TRBV5-1 with TRBJ2-1, with 7 bases identical to TRBD2. The CDR3 totals 11 residues. Germline V gene sequence: CDR1 SGHRS, CDR2 YFSETQ. With V trimmed by 4 bases and J by 11 bases, 3 bases remained unmatched.

This clonotype was seen at least ten times. The rearrangement joins TRBV29-1 to TRBJ2-5, with TRBD2 identical over 11 bases. V dropped 7 bases and J dropped 3; count of bases not matched to a gene: 7. The germline CDR1 and CDR2 sequences are SQVTM and ANQGSEA. CDR3 length equals 14 residues. CDR3 sequence: CSGQGTSGEETQYF. CDR3 in DNA: TGCAGCGGACAAGGGACTAGCGGCGAAGAGACCCAGTACTTC.

This clonotype came up many times. The V gene is TRBV12-3 or TRBV12-4, the J gene TRBJ2-6; D remains ambiguous. The CDR3 runs to 13 residues. Trimming cost V 10 bases and J 0 bases, with 7 bases left between them. The CDR3: CATSRSGANVLTF. The CDR3 DNA reads TGTGCCACCAGCCGCTCTGGGGCCAACGTCCTGACTTTC.

This clonotype appeared many times. The genes are TRBV7-8 and TRBJ2-5, with 7 bases aligning to TRBD1. The CDR3 sequence is 15 residues long. Germline V gene sequence: CDR1 SGHVS, CDR2 FQNEAQ. The junction had 3 bases not matched to a gene; V was cut back by 0 bases and J by 2 bases. CDR3 sequence reads: CASSLAGGGQETQYF. CDR3 sequence (DNA): TGTGCCAGCAGCTTAGCAGGGGGCGGTCAAGAGACCCAGTACTTC.

Many counts were recorded for this clonotype. The V call is TRBV10-3, the J call TRBJ2-7, with a tentative D call TRBD2 (6 bases). Germline lookup yields CDR1 ENHRY and CDR2 SYGVKD. The CDR3 is made up of 14 amino acids. Trimming stripped 2 bases from V and 4 bases from J, with 12 bases between. DNA of the CDR3: TGTGCCATCAGTGAGCCGGGACTGATGTACGAGCAGTACTTC. Translated, it gives CAISEPGLMYEQYF.

Ten or more counts support this clonotype. The rearrangement joins TRBV14 to TRBJ1-1; unclear D gene. V lost 2 bases and J lost 3, with 7 bases in between. CDR3 length: 13 residues. Germline assignment: CDR1 SGHDN and CDR2 FVKESK. CDR3 sequence (DNA): TGTGCCAGCAGCCAAAACGGGGACACTGAAGCTTTCTTT. Amino acids: CASSQNGDTEAFF.

This clonotype was seen at least ten times. The chain carries TRBV5-6 and TRBJ1-5; 9 bases match TRBD1. Germline CDR1 and CDR2: SGHDT and YYEEEE. The CDR3 is 15 residues long. The J segment lost 6 bases and the V segment lost 1 base, leaving 5 bases of the junction unmatched. CDR3 sequence: CASSLWDRVVQPQHF. The CDR3 DNA is TGTGCCAGCAGCTTGTGGGACAGGGTGGTTCAGCCCCAGCATTTT.

This clonotype showed up many times. The chain uses TRBV20-1 and TRBJ2-7, with a weak D call TRBD2 (5 bases). CDR1 and CDR2 (germline): DFQATT, SNEGSKA (reference sequence). The V end was cut by 6 bases, the J end by 4 bases, with 16 bases between. The CDR3 totals 13 residues. In DNA form, the CDR3 reads TGCAGTGCACCCGACACGGAGGATTACGAGCAGTACTTC. This codes for CSAPDTEDYEQYF.

In this sample, this clonotype turned up many times. The chain employs TRBV20-1 and TRBJ2-3; 9 bases align to TRBD1. V dropped 5 bases and J dropped 1; count of bases not matched to a gene: 7. This CDR3 has 15 residues. The germline V gene encodes CDR1 DFQATT and CDR2 SNEGSKA (reference sequence). In DNA, the CDR3 is TGCAGTGCTGCAAACCGGGACAGGGGCACAGATACGCAGTATTTT. Its protein is CSAANRDRGTDTQYF.

This clonotype was recorded at least ten times. The chain combines TRBV27 with TRBJ2-1, with no clear D. Trimming pared 6 bases from V and 4 bases from J, leaving 10 bases between. Per germline, CDR1 MNHEY and CDR2 SMNVEV (reference sequence). This CDR3 has 13 residues. DNA for the CDR3: TGTGCCAGCAGAACGGAGAGATACAATGAGCAGTTCTTC. Translated: CASRTERYNEQFF.

This clonotype has at least ten counts. The V gene is TRBV7-2, the J gene TRBJ2-5, with D hard to call. In germline, CDR1 is SGHTA, CDR2 FQGNSA. Trimming took 5 bases from V and 4 from J, leaving 8 bases between them. The CDR3 loop spans 12 amino acids. CDR3 coding DNA: TGTGCCAGCAGCCGTCGCGGAGAGACCCAGTACTTC. It encodes CASSRRGETQYF.

This clonotype was found many times. The chain joins TRBV4-3 to TRBJ1-1; the D is unclear. Trimming shortened V by 3 bases and J by 10 bases, and 9 bases separated the two germline ends. CDR3 length equals 11 residues. Germline CDR1 reads LGHNA; CDR2 reads YSLEER. CDR3 amino acids: CASSHGQVAFF. CDR3 sequence (DNA): TGCGCCAGCAGCCATGGCCAAGTAGCTTTCTTT.

The sample holds many counts of this clonotype. V is TRBV19 and J is TRBJ2-1, with 8 bases fitting TRBD2. The CDR3 has 15 amino acids. J lost 7 bases, V lost 4 bases, and 9 bases had no gene match. Per germline, CDR1 LNHDA and CDR2 SQIVND (reference sequence). CDR3 amino acids: CASSTSRGRRNEQFF. The CDR3 nucleotides are TGTGCCAGTAGTACTTCTCGCGGGAGGCGGAATGAGCAGTTCTTC. Full variable domain (rest looked up from reference TRBV19 and TRBJ2-1): DGGITQSPKYLFRKEGQNVTLSCEQNLNHDAMYWYRQDPGQGLRLIYYSQIVNDFQKGDIAEGYSVSREKKESFPLTVTSAQKNPTAFYLCASSTSRGRRNEQFFGPGTRLTVL.

This clonotype was counted many times. The chain employs TRBV6-1 and TRBJ1-1; no firm D call. Germline values: CDR1 MNHNS, CDR2 SASEGT. V was cut by 0 bases and J by 5 bases, with 7 bases left in between. The CDR3 covers 13 residues. The CDR3 DNA is TGTGCCAGCAGTGAAGCGGGGAATACTGAAGCTTTCTTT. This sequence encodes CASSEAGNTEAFF.

This sequence joins TRBV20-1 and TRBJ1-1; no clear D. CDR3 size: 13 residues. Germline loops: CDR1 DFQATT, CDR2 SNEGSKA (reference sequence). The germline V and J ends were trimmed by 3 bases and 4 bases, with 12 bases remaining between them. CDR3 DNA sequence: TGCAGTGCTAGTGGGTGGTTTGGCACTGAAGCTTTCTTT. The encoded protein is CSASGWFGTEAFF.

This clonotype came up many times. V gene TRBV7-8 combines with J gene TRBJ2-2; D remains ambiguous. V shed 4 bases and J shed 8 bases, with 8 bases lying between them. CDR3 size: 12 residues. The germline V gene encodes CDR1 SGHVS and CDR2 FQNEAQ. CDR3 sequence (DNA): TGTGCCAGCAGCTCCCCCAGGGGGGAGCTGTTTTTT. Its translation: CASSSPRGELFF.

The sample holds many counts of this clonotype. This chain uses TRBV28 with TRBJ2-7; possible D gene TRBD1, 5 bases. Trimming shortened V by 6 bases and J by 9 bases, and 21 bases separated the two germline ends. Per the germline V gene, CDR1 is MDHEN and CDR2 is SYDVKM. The CDR3 consists of 14 residues. The CDR3 is CASRGLSGLEGQYF. In DNA form, the CDR3 reads TGTGCCAGCAGGGGGCTTTCGGGTCTCGAAGGGCAGTACTTC.